These 25 T cell receptor beta chains were all obtained from the same sample, sequenced in a study of cytomegalovirus exposure and HLA in healthy donors. PCR employed 60 Vbeta and 13 Jbeta primers. The repertoire was sequenced with immunoSEQ multiplex PCR; TCRdb's copy has only in-frame clones and lacks some. This table holds 200,000 or so clones, roughly 80% found once. The sequencing sample was made of PBMCs. These receptors originate from a man between 35 and 55 years old in good health and CMV-seropositive.

This rearrangement joins TRBV19 to TRBJ2-3; 12 bases match TRBD2. The CDR3 has 16 residues. The V gene's germline CDR1 is LNHDA and CDR2 SQIVND (reference sequence). V shed 4 bases, J shed 3 bases, and the junction held 5 bases outside the gene matches. CDR3 residues: CASSTGGTSGTDTQYF. CDR3 DNA sequence: TGTGCCAGTAGTACAGGCGGGACTAGCGGGACAGATACGCAGTATTTT.

The chain joins TRBV18 to TRBJ1-1; D not certain. The CDR3 loop spans 12 amino acids. Trimming left V 4 bases short and J 3 bases short, with 6 bases between. Germline V gives CDR1 KGHSH, CDR2 LQKENI. The CDR3: CASSRLHTEAFF. The CDR3 DNA sequence: TGTGCCAGCTCACGACTGCACACTGAAGCTTTCTTT.

CDR3 coding DNA: TGTGCCAGCATCGTAGGGGGGGGCACAGATACGCAGTATTTT. Residues: CASIVGGGTDTQYF. The chain joins TRBV28 to TRBJ2-3; TRBD2 is a possible D gene (7 bases). There are 14 residues in the CDR3. With 7 bases removed from V and 1 base from J, the gap between germline ends came to 12 bases. CDR1 MDHEN and CDR2 SYDVKM come from the germline V gene.

The V and J genes are TRBV23-1 and TRBJ2-7, with TRBD1 matching over 7 bases. TRBV23-1 is annotated as an ORF whose role is uncertain. This CDR3 is 14 amino acids long. Trimming at V came to 3 bases and at J to 5 bases, leaving 7 bases not matched to a gene. CDR3 in amino acids: CASSHSKGADEQYF. The CDR3 nucleotides are TGCGCCAGCAGTCATTCGAAGGGGGCTGACGAGCAGTACTTC.

The chain employs TRBV23-1 and TRBJ2-5; 7 nucleotides match TRBD1. The J call may be incorrect, as the DNA end agrees better with TRBJ2-7. TRBV23-1 is given ORF status, its function remaining uncertain. CDR3 length equals 15 residues. CDR3 in amino acids: CASSQPRDSPAEQYF. The CDR3 nucleotides are TGCGCCAGCAGTCAACCCCGGGACAGTCCTGCCGAGCAGTACTTC.

This rearrangement joins TRBV4-1 to TRBJ1-4; 7 bases are a match to TRBD1. V lost 4 bases to trimming and J lost 4 bases; unmatched junction nucleotides: 3. This CDR3 spans 14 amino acids. Germline CDR1 is MGHRA and CDR2 is YSYEKL. The CDR3 here is CASSPGQFNEKLFF. CDR3 sequence (DNA): TGCGCCAGCAGCCCGGGACAGTTTAATGAAAAACTGTTTTTT.

The chain combines TRBV12-5 with TRBJ1-2; 8 bases match TRBD1. The V gene end was trimmed by 5 bases and the J gene end by 10 bases; junction bases not matched to a gene: 6. Germline assignment: CDR1 LGHNT and CDR2 FRNRAP. The CDR3 has 12 amino acids. CDR3 protein: CASGLPDRDYTF. As DNA, the CDR3 is TGTGCTAGTGGTCTCCCGGACAGGGACTACACCTTC.

The chain joins TRBV9 to TRBJ2-7, with D perhaps TRBD1 (5 bases). Germline CDR1 reads SGDLS; CDR2 reads YYNGEE. V lost 3 bases and J lost 6, with 19 bases in between. CDR3 length: 15 residues. CDR3 amino acids: CASSAHDRGSGEQYF. CDR3 DNA: TGTGCCAGCAGCGCCCATGATAGGGGCTCCGGCGAGCAGTACTTC.

V is TRBV29-1 and J is TRBJ2-2; 7 nucleotides align to TRBD1. Germline lookup yields CDR1 SQVTM and CDR2 ANQGSEA. There are 14 residues in the CDR3. V gave up 7 bases and J gave up 2 bases; unmatched junction bases: 7. CDR3 loop: CSAGQLGNTGELFF. CDR3 bases: TGCAGCGCGGGACAGCTTGGTAACACCGGGGAGCTGTTTTTT.

J is TRBJ2-3 and V is TRBV25-1; maybe TRBD2 (6 bases). The CDR3 consists of 13 residues. Germline lookup yields CDR1 MGHDK and CDR2 SYGVNS. V shed 3 bases and J shed 14 bases, with 18 bases lying between them. Written as DNA, the CDR3 is TGTGCCAGCAGTGAGGGTGGGGGGACCCGAACGTATTTT. This translates into CASSEGGGTRTYF.

This chain connects TRBV15 to TRBJ2-7; D is unresolved. The CDR3 length is 14 residues. Trimming took off 1 base at V and 0 bases at J, with 7 bases between the two ends. Per the germline V gene, CDR1 is LNHNV and CDR2 is YYDKDF (reference sequence). CDR3 sequence reads: CATSRVESSYEQYF. In nucleotides, the CDR3 is TGTGCCACCAGCAGAGTCGAGAGCTCCTACGAGCAGTACTTC.

This clone was seen only once. The chain has TRBV15 and TRBJ2-3; 8 bases match TRBD2. This CDR3 has 18 amino acids. V lost 0 bases, J lost 7 bases, and 15 bases stayed unmatched. CDR1 LNHNV and CDR2 YYDKDF come from the germline V gene (reference sequence). CDR3 bases: TGTGCCACCAGCAGAGATTACCCTCTCGCGGGGGGCGGGAATACGCAGTATTTT. Translation gives CATSRDYPLAGGGNTQYF.

The V and J genes are TRBV5-6 and TRBJ2-7; TRBD1 agrees at 8 bases. V lost 3 bases, J lost 4 bases, and 3 bases stayed unmatched. This CDR3 has 13 amino acids. Germline V CDR1 and CDR2: SGHDT, YYEEEE. Here the CDR3 DNA reads TGTGCCAGCAGCTACGACAGGGGTTACGAGCAGTACTTC. Protein product: CASSYDRGYEQYF.

The gene calls are TRBV5-1 and TRBJ2-3; D may be TRBD1 (6 bases). Trimming removed 6 bases at V and 4 bases at J, with 12 bases between. CDR1 is SGHRS, CDR2 YFSETQ, per germline. The CDR3 is made up of 13 amino acids. CDR3: CASNRDGADTQYF. The CDR3 DNA reads TGCGCCAGCAACAGGGATGGGGCAGATACGCAGTATTTT.

V and J are TRBV19 and TRBJ1-3; D unresolved. CDR1 and CDR2 (germline): LNHDA, SQIVND (reference sequence). This CDR3 region has 14 residues. V lost 4 bases, J lost 3 bases, and 10 bases lay in between. CDR3 coding DNA: TGTGCCAGTAGTACTCTCGCCGGTGGAAACACCATATATTTT. Translating gives CASSTLAGGNTIYF.

The chain joins TRBV7-9 to TRBJ2-3; 11 nucleotides align to TRBD2. The V gene end was trimmed by 5 bases and the J gene end by 2 bases; junction bases not matched to a gene: 3. This CDR3 region has 15 residues. Germline V CDR1 and CDR2: SEHNR, FQNEAQ (reference sequence). CDR3 coding DNA: TGTGCCAGCAGCCTACTAGCGGGGGCCACAGATACGCAGTATTTT. Translating it yields CASSLLAGATDTQYF.

This clone was recorded once. V and J are TRBV30 and TRBJ2-7, with D possibly TRBD2 on 6 matching bases. The CDR3 runs to 13 residues. CDR1 is GTSNPN and CDR2 is SVGIG in the germline V gene (reference sequence). V was trimmed by 8 bases and J by 7 bases, leaving 21 bases between them. For the CDR3, the DNA is TGTGCCACGATCCGGGGAGCCCGGGGGGAGCAGTACTTC. It yields the protein CATIRGARGEQYF.

The CDR3 reads CASSATGTGMYEQYF. The DNA of the CDR3 is TGTGCCAGCAGCGCCACCGGGACAGGGATGTACGAGCAGTACTTC. The V and J genes are TRBV7-2 and TRBJ2-7; 9 positions agree with TRBD1. Germline V gives CDR1 SGHTA, CDR2 FQGNSA. After removal of 5 bases from V and 4 bases from J, the junction contained 9 bases not matched to a gene. The CDR3 runs to 15 residues.

This clone was recorded a few times. The V call is TRBV25-1, the J call TRBJ1-1; D unclear. V was clipped by 2 bases and J by 5 bases, with 15 bases between them. The CDR3 runs to 15 residues. CDR1 is MGHDK, CDR2 SYGVNS, per germline. The CDR3 region has the DNA TGTGCCAGCAGTGAAGTAGGAGGAAAGGGAACTGAAGCTTTCTTT. Its protein is CASSEVGGKGTEAFF.

The chain combines TRBV9 with TRBJ1-5; D unclear. V was trimmed by 4 bases and J by 2 bases, leaving 13 bases between them. The germline V gene encodes CDR1 SGDLS and CDR2 YYNGEE. This CDR3 has 15 residues. Here the CDR3 reads CASSTEPRGNQPQHF. The CDR3 DNA is TGTGCCAGCAGCACCGAACCCCGCGGCAATCAGCCCCAGCATTTT. The variable domain in full, completed from reference TRBV9 and TRBJ1-5, reads DSGVTQTPKHLITATGQRVTLRCSPRSGDLSVYWYQQSLDQGLQFLIQYYNGEERAKGNILERFSAQQFPDLHSELNLSSLELGDSALYFCASSTEPRGNQPQHFGDGTRLSIL.

The rearrangement uses TRBV7-9 and TRBJ2-4, with a tentative D call TRBD2 (6 bases). CDR1 and CDR2 from the germline V gene are SEHNR and FQNEAQ (reference sequence). Deletions cut 5 bases from V and 0 bases from J, with 14 bases between. This CDR3 spans 16 amino acids. CDR3 loop: CASSPSGTPAKNIQYF. DNA of the CDR3: TGTGCCAGCAGCCCGTCTGGGACTCCAGCCAAAAACATTCAGTACTTC. The whole variable domain, filled in from reference TRBV7-9 and TRBJ2-4, reads DTGVSQNPRHKITKRGQNVTFRCDPISEHNRLYWYRQTLGQGPEFLTYFQNEAQLEKSRLLSDRFSAERPKGSFSTLEIQRTEQGDSAMYLCASSPSGTPAKNIQYFGAGTRLSVL.

The chain joins TRBV15 to TRBJ2-5; D possibly corresponds to TRBD1 (6 bases). Germline V gene sequence: CDR1 LNHNV, CDR2 YYDKDF (reference sequence). The CDR3 is made up of 15 amino acids. V dropped 5 bases and J dropped 4 bases, with 17 bases sitting between them. CDR3: CATSGGSTDTETQYF. In nucleotides, the CDR3 is TGTGCCACCAGCGGGGGCTCCACTGATACAGAGACCCAGTACTTC.

This chain links TRBV18 with TRBJ1-1; possible D gene TRBD1, 5 bases. This CDR3 is 16 amino acids long. Germline lookup yields CDR1 KGHSH and CDR2 LQKENI. Trimming removed 3 bases from V and 0 bases from J, with 14 bases in between. The CDR3 sequence: CASSPRGGAMNTEAFF. CDR3 nucleotide sequence: TGTGCCAGCTCACCGCGCGGCGGGGCTATGAACACTGAAGCTTTCTTT.

The chain employs TRBV7-9 and TRBJ2-3, with 7 bases that match TRBD1. CDR3 size: 14 residues. The V and J ends lost 5 bases and 4 bases, in that order; junction bases with no gene match: 6. The germline CDR1 and CDR2 sequences are SEHNR and FQNEAQ (reference sequence). DNA for the CDR3: TGTGCCAGCAGCCCCGACAGGGACGCAGATACGCAGTATTTT. Residues: CASSPDRDADTQYF.

This chain connects TRBV5-1 to TRBJ2-5; TRBD2 aligns across 7 bases. The better agreement between TRBJ2-7 and the DNA end casts doubt on the J call. CDR3 length: 15 residues. Germline CDR1 and CDR2: SGHRS and YFSETQ. Here the CDR3 reads CASFPSSGASYEQYF. The CDR3 coding sequence is TGCGCCAGCTTCCCGTCCAGCGGGGCATCCTACGAGCAGTACTTC.